A single sample gave rise to the 9 T cell receptor beta chains below, sequenced in a study of early T cells in non-severe SARS-CoV-2 infection (dated by TCRdb to the early 2020s). Library creation used 5' RACE. Instrument used: NextSeq 500. The public sequencing data were trimmed at Q25 with fastp and processed into clonotypes with MiXCR by TCRdb, which kept only in-frame beta chains. Rows matching on CDR3 protein sequence are summarized as one entry with the most common DNA and genes. The sample profile shows 25,000 to 35,000 distinct CDR3 sequences; around 6.1% of them were found once. The top ten hold 34% of the sample. Sequences were derived from whole blood, sampled at baseline. The receptors originated from an adult who was a healthcare worker with PCR-confirmed SARS-CoV-2 infection or an uninfected control (not recorded which).

This clonotype occurred many times. The V call is TRBV6-6, the J call TRBJ2-5; D assignment may be TRBD1 or TRBD2 (5 bases each). Germline V CDR1 and CDR2: MNHNY, SVGAGI (reference sequence). The CDR3 sequence is 13 residues long. Trimming took off 6 bases at V and 4 bases at J, with 12 bases between the two ends. CDR3 residues: CASRRDLGETQYF. The CDR3 DNA reads TGTGCCAGCAGAAGGGACCTGGGAGAGACCCAGTACTTC.

This clonotype was recorded at least ten times. The chain recombines TRBV9 with TRBJ2-1, with 11 nucleotides matching TRBD2. Per germline, CDR1 SGDLS and CDR2 YYNGEE. The trim removed 0 bases at V and 0 bases at J, leaving 8 bases unmatched. CDR3 size: 19 residues. CDR3 sequence (DNA): TGTGCCAGCAGCGTAGGGTCTAGCGGGAGGCCCACCTCCTACAATGAGCAGTTCTTC. Encoded protein: CASSVGSSGRPTSYNEQFF.

The table lists this clonotype with many counts. This chain connects TRBV12-3 or TRBV12-4 to TRBJ2-1, with D unresolved. CDR3 size: 12 residues. V was pared by 8 bases and J by 4 bases, with 9 bases between. For the CDR3, the DNA is TGTGCCAGCGGGCCACAATACAATGAGCAGTTCTTC. It encodes CASGPQYNEQFF.

At least ten counts were recorded for this clonotype. The chain employs TRBV29-1 and TRBJ2-2; TRBD1 matches 9 bases. Trimming cost V 3 bases and J 1 base; bases outside gene matches: 0. CDR3 size: 14 residues. Germline V gives CDR1 SQVTM, CDR2 ANQGSEA. This CDR3 reads CSVEGQGNTGELFF. CDR3 DNA: TGCAGCGTTGAGGGACAGGGGAACACCGGGGAGCTGTTTTTT.

There are many counts of this clonotype. The chain carries TRBV7-2 and TRBJ2-1, with 8 bases that match TRBD2. V trimming: 4 bases; J trimming: 4 bases; junction bases outside the gene matches: 6. Germline CDR1 SGHTA, CDR2 FQGNSA. CDR3 length: 15 residues. The CDR3 sequence is CASSSAGGLYNEQFF. The CDR3 nucleotides read TGTGCCAGCAGCTCGGCGGGGGGCCTTTACAATGAGCAGTTCTTC.

This clonotype has a count of ten or more. The chain has TRBV11-2 and TRBJ1-2; no reliable D call. This CDR3 region has 11 residues. Germline CDR1 is SGHAT and CDR2 is FQNNGV. V lost 8 bases to trimming and J lost 6 bases, with 10 bases between them. CDR3 region: CASPPPDGYTF. The CDR3 DNA is TGTGCCAGCCCCCCCCCGGATGGCTACACCTTC.

This clonotype was observed many times. V and J are TRBV28 and TRBJ2-3; D uncertain. The CDR3 runs to 13 residues. The germline gives CDR1 MDHEN, CDR2 SYDVKM. The V end was cut by 3 bases, the J end by 2 bases, with 6 bases between. CDR3 amino acids: CASSLRNTDTQYF. The CDR3 DNA reads TGTGCCAGCAGTTTGAGAAACACAGATACGCAGTATTTT.

This clonotype was counted ten times or more. V gene TRBV11-3 combines with J gene TRBJ2-1; 7 positions match TRBD2. The trim removed 5 bases at V and 0 bases at J, leaving 10 bases unmatched. Germline values: CDR1 SGHNT, CDR2 YENEEA. The CDR3 sequence is 17 residues long. Written as DNA, the CDR3 is TGTGCCAGCAGCCCATGGGCTAGCGGAGTCTCCTACAATGAGCAGTTCTTC. Encoded protein: CASSPWASGVSYNEQFF. Looking up the rest from reference TRBV11-3 and TRBJ2-1 gives the full variable domain: EAGVVQSPRYKIIEKKQPVAFWCNPISGHNTLYWYLQNLGQGPELLIRYENEEAVDDSQLPKDRFSAERLKGVDSTLKIQPAELGDSAVYLCASSPWASGVSYNEQFFGPGTRLTVL.

This clonotype was recorded many times. This chain connects TRBV5-1 to TRBJ2-5, with D maybe TRBD2 (6 bases). V was pared by 0 bases and J by 4 bases, with 10 bases between. The germline gives CDR1 SGHRS, CDR2 YFSETQ. This CDR3 is 14 amino acids long. The CDR3 sequence: CASSLVMGGETQYF. CDR3 DNA: TGCGCCAGCAGCTTGGTAATGGGGGGAGAGACCCAGTACTTC.